Presented here are 16 T cell receptor beta chains from one specimen sequenced in a study of blood T cell repertoires in COVID-19. The repertoire was sequenced with immunoSEQ multiplex PCR; TCRdb's copy has only in-frame clones and lacks some. The repertoire holds approximately 210,000 clones, with around three quarters as singletons. Sequenced: PBMCs or T cells enriched from blood (not recorded which). The source is a woman aged 45-59 years with acute COVID-19.

The gene calls are TRBV18 and TRBJ1-6, with D unclear. V lost 3 bases and J 4 bases, leaving 10 bases between the germline ends. Germline-derived CDR1 and CDR2 are KGHSH and LQKENI. The CDR3 runs to 15 residues. CDR3 protein: CASSPSGGYNSPLHF. The CDR3 coding sequence is TGTGCCAGCTCACCGTCTGGAGGATATAATTCACCCCTCCACTTT.

The chain carries TRBV27 and TRBJ1-4; D uncertain. The V end was cut by 4 bases, the J end by 2 bases, with 8 bases between. Germline CDR1 is MNHEY and CDR2 is SMNVEV (reference sequence). The CDR3 extends over 14 amino acids. The chain's CDR3 is CASSSVVTNEKLFF. The CDR3 DNA follows: TGTGCCAGCAGTTCAGTGGTTACTAATGAAAAACTGTTTTTT.

The chain is built from TRBV7-8 and TRBJ2-2; possibly TRBD2 for D (5 bases). V lost 0 bases to trimming and J lost 0 bases, with 8 bases between them. CDR3 length equals 16 residues. Germline-derived CDR1 and CDR2 are SGHVS and FQNEAQ. In DNA, the CDR3 is TGTGCCAGCAGCTTAGCGGGGAGTGCGAACACCGGGGAGCTGTTTTTT. Translation gives CASSLAGSANTGELFF.

The chain carries TRBV7-9 and TRBJ1-1, with D perhaps TRBD1 (6 bases). The CDR3 extends over 14 amino acids. CDR1 SEHNR and CDR2 FQNEAQ come from the germline V gene (reference sequence). Trimming removed 5 bases at V and 2 bases at J, with 12 bases between. The CDR3 protein is CASSTTGPNTEAFF. DNA for the CDR3: TGTGCCAGCAGCACGACAGGTCCAAACACTGAAGCTTTCTTT.

The chain combines TRBV29-1 with TRBJ1-2; 9 bases align to TRBD1. This CDR3 region has 13 residues. The germline gives CDR1 SQVTM, CDR2 ANQGSEA. V shed 7 bases and J 6 bases; nucleotides not matched to a gene: 9. In nucleotides, the CDR3 is TGCAGCGCAGGATACGGGACAGGGAATGGCTACACCTTC. It codes for CSAGYGTGNGYTF.

The gene calls are TRBV5-4 and TRBJ2-7; 10 bases line up with TRBD1. Germline assignment: CDR1 SGHNT and CDR2 YYREEE (reference sequence). The CDR3 is 14 amino acids. J lost 7 bases, V lost 0 bases, and 4 bases had no gene match. In DNA form, the CDR3 reads TGTGCCAGCAGCTTGGGACAGGGGGCTAAAGAGCAGTACGTC. Its protein product is CASSLGQGAKEQYV.

The V gene is TRBV5-5, the J gene TRBJ1-1; 10 positions agree with TRBD1. The length of the CDR3 is 16 residues. The germline V gene encodes CDR1 SGHKS and CDR2 YYEKEE (reference sequence). With 4 bases clipped from V and 6 bases from J, the junction kept 12 bases outside the gene matches. CDR3 sequence: CASSPGQGVMISEAFF. In DNA form, the CDR3 reads TGTGCCAGCAGCCCTGGACAGGGGGTAATGATCTCTGAAGCTTTCTTT.

In its sample, this clone was seen a few times. The chain uses TRBV18 and TRBJ1-1; TRBD1 might be the D (6 bases). The germline V gene encodes CDR1 KGHSH and CDR2 LQKENI. Trimming pared 1 base from V and 6 bases from J, leaving 12 bases between. There are 14 residues in the CDR3. CDR3 amino acids: CASSPQQGEPEAFF. Written as DNA, the CDR3 is TGTGCCAGCTCACCACAACAGGGTGAGCCTGAAGCTTTCTTT.

The chain has TRBV6-4 and TRBJ1-4; a weak D match, TRBD1 (5 bases). V was trimmed by 11 bases and J by 7 bases, leaving 17 bases between them. Germline-derived CDR1 and CDR2 are MRHNA and SNTAGT. This CDR3 has 13 residues. For the CDR3, the DNA is TGTGCCCCGGCGGGGGGAGGGTTTGAAAAACTGTTTTTT. Amino acids: CAPAGGGFEKLFF.

This chain uses TRBV6-5 with TRBJ2-7; maybe TRBD2 (6 bases). Germline values: CDR1 MNHEY, CDR2 SVGAGI. V lost 4 bases, J lost 6 bases, and 13 bases lay in between. There are 13 residues in the CDR3. The CDR3 DNA follows: TGTGCCAGCAGTTCAAACGACGGGGGCGAGCAGTACGTC. It specifies CASSSNDGGEQYV.

This sequence joins TRBV4-2 and TRBJ1-1; 9 bases match TRBD1. CDR1 and CDR2 (germline): LGHNA, YNFKEQ. The CDR3 runs to 13 residues. Trimming took 5 bases from V and 4 from J; bases not matched to a gene: 2. CDR3 sequence (DNA): TGTGCCAGCAGCGGACAGGGGAGCACTGAAGCTTTCTTT. It specifies CASSGQGSTEAFF.

The chain is built from TRBV7-6 and TRBJ1-5, with a weak D call TRBD1 (5 bases). The CDR3 is 17 residues long. V gave up 1 base and J gave up 0 bases, with 13 bases separating them. Germline-derived CDR1 and CDR2 are SGHVS and FNYEAQ. CDR3 nucleotides: TGTGCCAGCAGCTTAGTGGGAGGCAGGGATAGCAATCAGCCCCAGCATTTT. Its protein product is CASSLVGGRDSNQPQHF.

The genes are TRBV4-2 and TRBJ1-5; TRBD1 aligns across 11 bases. CDR3 length: 17 residues. The V gene's germline CDR1 is LGHNA and CDR2 YNFKEQ. The V gene end was trimmed by 0 bases and the J gene end by 7 bases; junction bases not matched to a gene: 8. The CDR3 sequence is CASSQDKDRGLGQPQHF. The DNA for the CDR3 is TGTGCCAGCAGCCAAGATAAGGACAGGGGGCTAGGGCAGCCCCAGCATTTT.

V and J are TRBV4-3 and TRBJ2-2; TRBD2 might be the D (5 bases). Germline V gives CDR1 LGHNA, CDR2 YSLEER. The CDR3 is 13 amino acids. The V end lost 5 bases, the J end lost 7 bases, and 11 bases lay between the germline ends. This CDR3 reads CASSLTGSGELFF. CDR3 in DNA: TGCGCCAGCAGCTTGACGGGAAGCGGGGAGCTGTTTTTT.

V usage is TRBV11-2 and J usage is TRBJ2-7; weak D call: TRBD2 (6 bases). The length of the CDR3 is 13 residues. The V and J ends lost 8 bases and 5 bases respectively, with 16 bases between them. The germline CDR1 and CDR2 sequences are SGHAT and FQNNGV. CDR3 protein: CASALRRGHEQYV. For the CDR3, the DNA is TGTGCCAGCGCCTTACGGAGGGGTCACGAGCAGTACGTC.

V and J are TRBV18 and TRBJ2-7, with a tentative D call TRBD1 (5 bases). Trimming shortened V by 2 bases and J by 6 bases, and 14 bases separated the two germline ends. The CDR3 spans 14 residues. Germline assignment: CDR1 KGHSH and CDR2 LQKENI. As DNA, the CDR3 is TGTGCCAGCTCACCATCCCAGGGATTCGGCGAGCAGTACGTC. It encodes CASSPSQGFGEQYV.